The TCR beta chain described here comes from a study of blood T cell repertoires in COVID-19. Study-level background: Acute and convalescent COVID-19 samples came from the United States, Italy and Spain. Sources were T cells, B-cell-depleted T cells, or PBMCs; the material itself was cDNA or gDNA.

Trimming cost V 2 bases and J 0 bases, with 10 bases left between them. The germline V gene has CDR1 SEHNR and CDR2 FQNEAQ (reference sequence). This CDR3 has 15 residues. In the source study's methods: Reference gene primer amplification in the assay estimated nucleated cell counts. Profiling relied on immunoSEQ multiplex PCR, and the TCRdb table lists in-frame clones only, not all of them. That table supplies the V and J calls and clone size; D and trimming were determined from the DNA. The sample holds 150,000 to 200,000 clones; about 88% are singletons and the top ten take 20% to 30%. Sequences were obtained from peripheral blood. The chain has TRBV7-9 and TRBJ1-2; no reliable D call. The sequence came from a man between 60 and 70 years old with acute or convalescent COVID-19. The CDR3 here is CASSLPVGSNYGYTF. CDR3 nucleotide sequence: TGTGCCAGCAGCTTACCAGTGGGCTCTAACTATGGCTACACCTTC.